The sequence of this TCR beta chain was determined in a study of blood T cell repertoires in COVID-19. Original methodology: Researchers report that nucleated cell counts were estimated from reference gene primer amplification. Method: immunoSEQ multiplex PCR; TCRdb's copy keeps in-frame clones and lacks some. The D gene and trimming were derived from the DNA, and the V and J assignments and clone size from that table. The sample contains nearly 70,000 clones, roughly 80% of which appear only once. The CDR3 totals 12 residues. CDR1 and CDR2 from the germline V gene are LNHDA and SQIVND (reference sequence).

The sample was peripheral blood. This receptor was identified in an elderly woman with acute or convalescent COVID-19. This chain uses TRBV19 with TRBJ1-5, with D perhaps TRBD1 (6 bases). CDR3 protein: CAAKQGKEPQHF. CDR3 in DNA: TGTGCAGCAAAACAGGGTAAGGAGCCCCAGCATTTT.